The 29 T cell receptor beta chains below were found in one sample sequenced in a study of cytomegalovirus exposure and HLA in healthy donors. PCR employed 60 Vbeta and 13 Jbeta primers. Some clones are missing from TCRdb's copy, which holds only in-frame ones; the method was immunoSEQ multiplex PCR. The sample lists under 130,000 clones, about 83% seen once, with 6.1% in the top ten. Sequencing input: PBMCs. The receptors stem from a man aged 18-30 years in good health and CMV-seronegative.

This chain links TRBV11-3 with TRBJ2-7; tentative D call: TRBD2 (6 bases). This CDR3 region has 15 residues. Germline CDR1 SGHNT, CDR2 YENEEA. V lost 1 base and J 0 bases, leaving 10 bases between the germline ends. The CDR3 protein is CASSLVGGSSYEQYF. DNA for the CDR3: TGTGCCAGCAGCTTAGTCGGGGGTAGCTCCTACGAGCAGTACTTC.

This clone was seen only a few times. The genes are TRBV7-9 and TRBJ1-2; tentatively, D is TRBD1 (5 bases). CDR1 and CDR2 from the germline V gene are SEHNR and FQNEAQ (reference sequence). The V end was cut by 7 bases, the J end by 6 bases, with 15 bases between. The CDR3 is made up of 13 amino acids. This chain's CDR3 is CASTRQPTDGYTF. The DNA for the CDR3 is TGTGCCAGCACCCGTCAACCGACAGATGGCTACACCTTC.

In its sample, this clone was seen a few times. V usage is TRBV6-5 and J usage is TRBJ2-1; 7 bases align to TRBD1. V trimming: 2 bases; J trimming: 2 bases; junction bases outside the gene matches: 0. The CDR3 sequence is 14 residues long. Germline CDR1 reads MNHEY; CDR2 reads SVGAGI. CDR3 sequence (DNA): TGTGCCAGCAGTTACCAGGGGGCCTACAATGAGCAGTTCTTC. Its translation: CASSYQGAYNEQFF.

A few counts support this clone. This chain links TRBV6-4 with TRBJ2-2, with D perhaps matching TRBD2 (5 bases). Germline V gene lookup returns CDR1 MRHNA and CDR2 SNTAGT. The CDR3 is made up of 13 amino acids. V shed 10 bases and J shed 3 bases, with 12 bases lying between them. The CDR3 here is CATMDGDTGELFF. The DNA for the CDR3 is TGTGCCACTATGGACGGGGACACCGGGGAGCTGTTTTTT.

The V call is TRBV30, the J call TRBJ1-4; 7 bases line up with TRBD1. The CDR3 runs to 16 residues. V shed 8 bases and J 2 bases; nucleotides not matched to a gene: 14. Germline V gene sequence: CDR1 GTSNPN, CDR2 SVGIG (reference sequence). CDR3: CAGQPGGTTTNEKLFF. DNA of the CDR3: TGTGCCGGGCAACCAGGGGGGACGACGACTAATGAAAAACTGTTTTTT.

This clone occurred once. The gene calls are TRBV7-2 and TRBJ2-2; 9 bases map to TRBD2. The germline V gene encodes CDR1 SGHTA and CDR2 FQGNSA. The V and J ends lost 7 bases and 1 base, in that order; junction bases with no gene match: 7. This CDR3 has 16 residues. The CDR3 loop reads CASTLLTSGNTGELFF. As DNA, the CDR3 is TGTGCCAGCACCCTATTGACTAGCGGGAACACCGGGGAGCTGTTTTTT.

This clone was picked up one time. J is TRBJ2-7 and V is TRBV15; 9 bases align to TRBD2. This CDR3 spans 16 amino acids. V was pared by 1 base and J by 4 bases, with 8 bases of the junction left unmatched. CDR1 is LNHNV and CDR2 is YYDKDF in the germline V gene (reference sequence). The CDR3 loop reads CATSRVAGVITYEQYF. The CDR3 region has the DNA TGTGCCACCAGCAGAGTAGCGGGGGTGATTACTTACGAGCAGTACTTC. The whole variable domain, remainder taken from reference TRBV15 and TRBJ2-7, is DAMVIQNPRYQVTQFGKPVTLSCSQTLNHNVMYWYQQKSSQAPKLLFHYYDKDFNNEADTPDNFQSRRPNTSFCFLDIRSPGLGDTAMYLCATSRVAGVITYEQYFGPGTRLTVT.

This clone was observed a handful of times. The junction differs from germline at one of its ends, possibly a read error. The rearrangement joins TRBV6-1 to TRBJ2-7; perhaps TRBD2 as D (6 bases). This CDR3 has 15 residues. Germline CDR1 reads MNHNS; CDR2 reads SASEGT. The CDR3 reads CASSEKGLSPISGDF. Here the CDR3 DNA reads TGTGCCAGCAGTGAAAAAGGACTATCCCCTATCAGCGGAGACTTC.

The chain links TRBV7-3 to TRBJ1-1; D perhaps matches TRBD1 (5 bases). Germline V gives CDR1 SGHTA, CDR2 FQGTGA. V was trimmed by 2 bases and J by 5 bases, leaving 15 bases between them. The CDR3 sequence is 15 residues long. As DNA, the CDR3 is TGTGCCAGCAGCTTACAGGGAGGAGCGGGAACTGAAGCTTTCTTT. This encodes CASSLQGGAGTEAFF.

The V and J genes are TRBV27 and TRBJ2-7; TRBD2 is a possible D gene (5 bases). V dropped 2 bases and J dropped 4 bases, with 12 bases sitting between them. This CDR3 region has 14 residues. CDR1 is MNHEY, CDR2 SMNVEV, per germline (reference sequence). The CDR3 protein is CASSLGLAAYEQYF. The CDR3 DNA reads TGTGCCAGCAGTTTAGGGCTAGCAGCATACGAGCAGTACTTC.

The chain links TRBV18 to TRBJ1-5; 7 positions match TRBD1. Germline V gene data show CDR1 as KGHSH and CDR2 as LQKENI. V was pared by 1 base and J by 13 bases, with 16 bases of the junction left unmatched. CDR3 length: 16 amino acids. CDR3 nucleotides: TGTGCCAGCTCACCACTACCCCGACAGGGAAAAAGGGATCAGCATTTT. This translates into CASSPLPRQGKRDQHF.

The gene calls are TRBV19 and TRBJ1-1; 7 bases map to TRBD1. The CDR3 runs 13 residues. J lost 0 bases, V lost 8 bases, and 3 bases had no gene match. Germline V lookup: CDR1 LNHDA, CDR2 SQIVND (reference sequence). CDR3 coding DNA: TGTGCCAGTCAAGACAGGGTGAACACTGAAGCTTTCTTT. It codes for CASQDRVNTEAFF.

The chain joins TRBV7-8 to TRBJ2-2; 9 bases line up with TRBD1. With V trimmed by 4 bases and J by 5 bases, 5 bases remained unmatched. This CDR3 comprises 15 residues. The germline V gene has CDR1 SGHVS and CDR2 FQNEAQ. CDR3 amino acids: CASSWGQGRTGELFF. DNA of the CDR3: TGTGCCAGCAGCTGGGGACAGGGTCGGACCGGGGAGCTGTTTTTT.

For the CDR3, the DNA is TGTGCCAGCAGTGAAGGAGCGTCCCTTTTCACAGATACGCAGTATTTT. Translating gives CASSEGASLFTDTQYF. The chain is built from TRBV6-1 and TRBJ2-3; D gene ambiguous. Trimming shortened V by 1 base and J by 2 bases, and 13 bases separated the two germline ends. Germline V lookup: CDR1 MNHNS, CDR2 SASEGT. CDR3 size: 16 residues.

This sequence joins TRBV7-8 and TRBJ2-7; 9 positions agree with TRBD2. This CDR3 is 19 amino acids long. V was pared by 5 bases and J by 2 bases, with 19 bases of the junction left unmatched. Looked up from germline, CDR1 is SGHVS and CDR2 is FQNEAQ. This chain's CDR3 is CASSPTGLAGKGRTYEQYF. The CDR3 nucleotides are TGTGCCAGCAGCCCCACTGGCCTAGCGGGAAAAGGGAGGACCTACGAGCAGTACTTC.

This chain links TRBV9 with TRBJ2-1; 10 bases fit TRBD2. The CDR3 is made up of 17 amino acids. Trimming cost V 0 bases and J 7 bases; bases outside gene matches: 10. Germline V gene sequence: CDR1 SGDLS, CDR2 YYNGEE. The CDR3 nucleotides are TGTGCCAGCAGCGTAGGTCCATCTAGCGGGAGTTTAAATGAGCAGTTCTTC. Its translation: CASSVGPSSGSLNEQFF.

The chain carries TRBV4-1 and TRBJ2-1; D is ambiguous. The length of the CDR3 is 16 residues. The germline V and J ends were trimmed by 1 base and 1 base, with 11 bases remaining between them. CDR1 is MGHRA, CDR2 YSYEKL, per germline. CDR3 sequence (DNA): TGCGCCAGCAGCCAAGTAGACTTGATTTCCTACAATGAGCAGTTCTTC. It yields the protein CASSQVDLISYNEQFF.

This chain uses TRBV18 with TRBJ1-2, with TRBD1 matching over 7 bases. Germline trimming cut 5 bases from V and 7 bases from J; bases unmatched to any gene: 7. CDR1 KGHSH and CDR2 LQKENI come from the germline V gene. The CDR3 extends over 13 amino acids. CDR3 bases: TGTGCCAGCTCAGGACAGGCGCAAAGTGGCTACACCTTC. As protein: CASSGQAQSGYTF.

V is TRBV4-3 and J is TRBJ2-1; D is undetermined. The ends were cut back, 0 bases at V and 12 bases at J, with 9 bases in the middle. This CDR3 is built from 12 residues. Per germline, CDR1 LGHNA and CDR2 YSLEER. The CDR3 is CASSQDRSAQFF. CDR3 coding DNA: TGCGCCAGCAGCCAAGATCGGTCCGCGCAGTTCTTC.

CDR3 region: CASSFGTGHGYTF. Written as DNA, the CDR3 is TGTGCCAGCAGCTTCGGGACAGGGCATGGCTACACCTTC. V and J are TRBV11-1 and TRBJ1-2; 9 positions agree with TRBD1. V was pared by 3 bases and J by 6 bases, with 2 bases of the junction left unmatched. The CDR3 totals 13 residues. Germline-derived CDR1 and CDR2 are SGHAT and FQDESV (reference sequence).

The chain carries TRBV6-1 and TRBJ2-7; D is unclear. Trimming took 6 bases from V and 0 from J, leaving 12 bases between them. Germline CDR1 reads MNHNS; CDR2 reads SASEGT. The CDR3 totals 14 residues. The CDR3 bases are TGTGCCAGCAGGGCCAGCGCTCTCTCCTACGAGCAGTACTTC. Its translation is CASRASALSYEQYF.

This clone was detected only a few times. The CDR3 region is CASEGVSSESNQPQHF. In DNA form, the CDR3 reads TGTGCCAGCGAAGGGGTGAGTTCCGAGAGCAATCAGCCCCAGCATTTT. The rearrangement joins TRBV28 to TRBJ1-5; D may be TRBD1 (5 bases). CDR1 and CDR2 from the germline V gene are MDHEN and SYDVKM. The CDR3 is made up of 16 amino acids. V gave up 8 bases and J gave up 1 base, with 18 bases separating them. Full variable domain (remainder filled in from reference TRBV28 and TRBJ1-5): DVKVTQSSRYLVKRTGEKVFLECVQDMDHENMFWYRQDPGLGLRLIYFSYDVKMKEKGDIPEGYSVSREKKERFSLILESASTNQTSMYLCASEGVSSESNQPQHFGDGTRLSIL.

This clone has only a few counts. The gene calls are TRBV9 and TRBJ1-5; D possibly corresponds to TRBD1 (6 bases). This CDR3 comprises 15 residues. The germline CDR1 and CDR2 sequences are SGDLS and YYNGEE. V was cut by 4 bases and J by 4 bases, with 15 bases left in between. CDR3 coding DNA: TGTGCCAGCAGCCCCACGGGGGGCCTGAATCAGCCCCAGCATTTT. Translation: CASSPTGGLNQPQHF.

V gene TRBV4-3 combines with J gene TRBJ2-3; D possibly corresponds to TRBD2 (5 bases). Germline loops: CDR1 LGHNA, CDR2 YSLEER. V lost 5 bases to trimming and J lost 3 bases, with 15 bases between them. The CDR3 runs to 15 residues. In nucleotides, the CDR3 is TGCGCCAGCAGCTCCCTGAAGGAGGAGACAGATACGCAGTATTTT. Amino acids: CASSSLKEETDTQYF.

This chain joins TRBV7-2 and TRBJ1-6; 11 bases line up with TRBD1. After removal of 3 bases from V and 9 bases from J, the junction contained 7 bases not matched to a gene. CDR3 length: 16 residues. CDR1 and CDR2 from the germline V gene are SGHTA and FQGNSA. The CDR3: CASSFGQGARGSPLHF. DNA for the CDR3: TGTGCCAGCAGCTTCGGACAGGGGGCAAGAGGTTCACCCCTCCACTTT.

This rearrangement joins TRBV4-1 to TRBJ2-7; TRBD1 is a possible D gene (6 bases). The CDR3 is made up of 15 amino acids. V lost 0 bases, J lost 6 bases, and 15 bases lay in between. In germline, CDR1 is MGHRA, CDR2 YSYEKL. The CDR3 reads CASSQERTPGAEQYF. The CDR3, as DNA: TGCGCCAGCAGCCAAGAGAGGACTCCAGGGGCCGAGCAGTACTTC.

This chain connects TRBV28 to TRBJ2-7; no clear D. V gave up 3 bases and J gave up 5 bases, with 17 bases separating them. The CDR3 sequence is 15 residues long. Germline values: CDR1 MDHEN, CDR2 SYDVKM. For the CDR3, the DNA is TGTGCCAGCAGTTTCGGCGCGGCGATTGGCAACGAGCAGTACTTC. It is translated as CASSFGAAIGNEQYF.

The chain has TRBV29-1 and TRBJ2-1; 14 bases are shared with TRBD2. V shed 7 bases and J 5 bases; nucleotides not matched to a gene: 4. The CDR3 is made up of 14 amino acids. CDR1 is SQVTM, CDR2 ANQGSEA, per germline. CDR3 protein: CSGRTSGRNNEQFF. CDR3 coding DNA: TGCAGCGGTAGGACTAGCGGGAGGAACAATGAGCAGTTCTTC.

The rearrangement uses TRBV13 and TRBJ2-7; 8 bases are shared with TRBD2. CDR1 PRHDT and CDR2 FYEKMQ come from the germline V gene (reference sequence). The ends lost 5 bases at V and 4 bases at J; junction bases unmatched: 10. This CDR3 has 15 residues. The CDR3 nucleotides read TGTGCCAGCAGCCCCGGGGGAAGCGGGAGATACGAGCAGTACTTC. Protein: CASSPGGSGRYEQYF.